This TCR beta chain was documented in a study of cytomegalovirus exposure and HLA in healthy donors (dated by TCRdb to the late 2010s). Regarding the study in general: An earlier analysis of around 600 of the donors reported roughly 270 Gb of sequence data and about 100 million unique TCR beta sequences from 150 million to 200 million T cells. Rather than using new phenotypic data, the later analysis identified candidate immune exposures from TCR beta sequences and from how often those sequences occurred across donors. Donor age, sex, ethnicity and CMV serostatus were compiled together with the repertoire data. Among some 400 genotyped donors of the cohort, an average of around 250,000 unique TCR beta nucleotide sequences was sequenced per donor, of which about 18% were non-productive. The aim of the study was to test whether cataloging public T cell receptors could identify signatures of past pathogen exposure. Besides the first cohort of about 730 subjects, a separate validation cohort made up of around 120 different subjects was used. Of the approximately 400 genotyped donors, approximately 81% were placed in the genetic ancestry cluster associated with self-reported Caucasian donors. In a later genetic analysis, genome-wide SNP genotypes for about three fifths of the 666 donors were used, and that subset was treated as a discovery cohort. HLA typing included class I and class II loci at four-digit resolution. Every repertoire in the discovery cohort had been generated on one and the same sequencing platform. About 320 gigabases of sequencing data and roughly 90 million unique TCR sequences were included in an early release covering around 600 HLA-typed donors. The number of donors typed differed by locus, with roughly 620-630 for A, B, C, DRB1 and DQB1, around 560 for DQA1, 600 to 610 for DPA1, and approximately 470 for DPB1. An earlier analysis of fewer than 750 of the donors used high-throughput TCR beta sequencing to judge whether each TCR beta V gene segment behaved as functional or pseudogenic. A later analysis re-analyzed previously published TCR beta repertoires from roughly 630 donors and added high-resolution HLA genotyping to study TCR occurrence patterns. Four to six DR-DQ haplotypes were handled as single units for association and clustering, since linkage in the cohort was strong. The T cell repertoires of some 670 subjects were profiled by immunosequencing and related to cytomegalovirus serostatus. The study combined high-throughput TCR immunosequencing, statistical association of individual TCRs with disease status, and machine learning to predict cytomegalovirus infection status. Broad study findings and their caveats: In a later analysis, the rate of TCR association differed among HLA loci, with DRB1 alleles having the most associated TCRs and HLA-C alleles having the fewest. The earlier analysis of almost 600 of the donors excluded fewer than 20 rarely observed V segments, including chromosome 9 orphons, because counts were too low. An association between a missense DCLRE1C variant and V-gene and J-gene trimming of TCR beta chains was found in a later genetic analysis and replicated in an independent cohort. An earlier analysis of some 590 of the donors showed that most TCR beta V segments appeared in productive rearrangements either about 87% or about 30% of the time, which broadly matched IMGT annotations. In a later analysis, several top co-occurrence clusters were reported to appear linked to parvovirus B19, influenza, CMV and Epstein-Barr virus. The authors suggested that the approach could potentially be extended to other disease states and immunological phenotypes. Compared with the roughly 670-donor mean, donors in an Asian-associated ancestry cluster had fewer N-insertions in productive TCRs, according to a later genetic analysis. At a false discovery rate of 0.05, a later analysis linked fewer than 20,000 TCR beta sequences to specific HLA alleles. Some IMGT-functional V segments, including TRBV6-2 and TRBV6-3, could not be distinguished by the 87-base-pair reads and were therefore excluded. The study gave a list of more than 150 TCR beta chains associated with cytomegalovirus. Assigning TCR associations to individual alleles was difficult when HLA alleles, especially DR and DQ, strongly co-occurred. A cluster of highly shared sequence variants was judged likely to represent a technical artifact of the sequencing pipeline. In a later analysis, most CMV-associated TCR beta chains were found to appear HLA-restricted, with HLA associations seemingly driven largely by CMV exposure. Linkage disequilibrium might explain the correlated functional status among segregating V segments, but an unknown experimental factor could not be excluded. A few of the identified cytomegalovirus-associated TCR beta chains were confirmed in vitro to be specific for cytomegalovirus antigens. Roughly uniform sequencing depth across donors was assumed in presence/absence analyses, although this assumption may not hold. Because HLA typing was unavailable for some donors at each locus, only the typed subset was used in association tests. For the cohort, immune exposure information was limited to CMV serostatus. This cohort had only TCR beta chains sequenced, and the lack of alpha or paired-chain data limited which features could be detected. Most TCR sequences were seen in very few donors, while some public TCRs were found in many individuals. A further reported finding was that TCR beta sequences accurately predicted the HLA-A and HLA-B alleles for most subjects in the first cohort. The classifier was reported to diagnose cytomegalovirus status with high specificity and sensitivity in both the original and validation cohorts. A later analysis found that HLA-associated TCR beta chains were more clonally expanded and had lower generation probabilities than equally common non-associated chains.

In total, just over 650 healthy bone marrow donors made up the cohort. At the time of sampling, every cohort member was nominally healthy, though immune exposures that went unrecorded were likely present. The donor was CMV seronegative and was included in the group of several hundred seronegative cohort members. Every donor gave a peripheral blood sample, and the peripheral blood mononuclear cells from that sample were used for TCR beta sequencing. Genomic DNA was extracted from the blood cell samples with the Qiagen DNeasy Blood Extraction Kit. V is pruned by 2 bases and J by 3 bases, leaving 3 bases of the junction without a gene match. CDR3 length: 14 amino acids, cysteine to phenylalanine. CDR3 DNA is the only sequence kept; it has 42 bases, read in frame from the first base. The germline V gene specifies MNHEY as CDR1 and SVGAGI as CDR2. This clone was found once. It lacks a known antigen. Base-call qualities are not available, and no considerably larger clone is one nucleotide away.

Libraries were made using the immunoSEQ multiplex PCR assay. For the multiplex PCR, a mixture combining 60 forward primers for TCR Vbeta segments and 13 reverse primers for TCR Jbeta segments was used. Amplification of the CDR3 region of rearranged TCR beta genes was performed with a multiplex PCR assay on genomic DNA. The amplified TCR beta libraries were sequenced on the Illumina HiSeq System as 87-base-pair reads. Per the original workflow: Across the 670 or so repertoires, a later analysis counted roughly 77 million unique TCR beta chains, around 11 million of which were shared by at least two donors. Raw reads were error-corrected and collapsed into unique sequences with a nearest-neighbor algorithm that merged closely related sequences to remove PCR and sequencing errors. V, D and J gene segments were assigned by aligning CDR3 sequences to IMGT reference sequences. For a sequence to be retained, at least a six-nucleotide match to both a V gene segment and a J gene segment was required. A rearrangement counted as productive if the CDR3 had no stop codons and remained in frame with V and J, and every other rearrangement counted as non-productive. Following IMGT convention, CDR3 was defined as the stretch from the second conserved V-encoded cysteine to the conserved J-encoded phenylalanine. In an earlier analysis of around 600 of the donors, sequences lacking an unambiguous match to a single V gene segment were excluded. An earlier analysis of a few hundred of the donors called V segments functional above 56.7% productive rearrangements and segregating when the between-donor standard deviation exceeded 5%. To diagnose cytomegalovirus status from the catalog of TCR beta chain sequences, a statistical classification framework was built. A later analysis assigned V and J genes by comparing TCR nucleotide sequences with IMGT/GENE-DB human TR gene sequences. Using the TCRdist pipeline, a later analysis assigned CDR3 sequences along with most-parsimonious VDJ recombination scenarios. In a later analysis, each TCR beta chain was defined by its CDR3 amino acid sequence together with its V-gene family, and reads without a unique V-gene family were excluded. A later analysis removed 600 or so highly shared, low-generation-probability nucleotide sequences to deal with suspected cross-contamination and a sequencing artifact. For each public chain, a later analysis derived a clonal expansion index from normalized ranks of inferred template counts within each repertoire. A later analysis computed generation probabilities with a VDJ recombination model fitted to out-of-frame rearrangements, and checked the results against IGoR. In a later analysis, TCR-TCR, TCR-HLA and TCR-CMV co-occurrence was scored with hypergeometric tests, and a repertoire-size bias correction was applied to TCR pairs. In a later analysis, false discovery rates were estimated by permuting HLA or CMV assignments 20 times. In a later analysis, co-occurring TCRs were grouped with DBSCAN, and TCRdist sequence similarity was added when clustering was performed within HLA-allele-positive subsets. For co-occurrence clustering, repertoires with fewer than 30,000 or more than 120,000 public chains were excluded, along with 4 to 6 repertoires with anomalous nucleotide sharing. TCRdb took this table from immuneACCESS and kept in-frame rearrangements with V and J called. Such tables lack part of the clones; where checked against another copy, unresolved V genes explain under half of the gap, and the rest is unexplained. V, J and clone size reflect that table, while D and trimming were determined from the DNA. For this sample there are 80,000 to 90,000 clones; 79% appear just once. The ten biggest clones cover roughly 2.5% of the sample.

The source material was PBMCs. This TCR was sampled from a man aged 25 to 45 in good health and CMV-seronegative. Recombination connected TRBV6-5 to TRBJ1-2; TRBD1 lines up with 7 middle nucleotides. The CDR3 protein: CASSYRGQYYGYTF. The DNA is TGTGCCAGCAGTTACAGGGGACAGTACTATGGCTACACCTTC.